The source of this T cell receptor beta chain is a study of cytomegalovirus exposure and HLA in healthy donors. Trimming pared 5 bases from V and 9 bases from J, leaving 17 bases between. There are 14 residues in the CDR3. Germline assignment: CDR1 MRHNA and CDR2 SNTAGT. PCR involved 60 Vbeta and 13 Jbeta primers. Sequenced by immunoSEQ multiplex PCR; TCRdb stores in-frame clones only, minus some. The sample has tens of thousands of clones, over 55% seen once; the top ten hold about 11%. This clone occurred a few times. The sequence was collected from a man in his 60s in good health and CMV-seropositive. The gene calls are TRBV6-4 and TRBJ2-1; a possible D gene is TRBD2 (6 bases). Sequenced: PBMCs. CDR3 in DNA: TGTGCCAGCAGTAGAGAAGCGGAGGGGACTGAGCAGTTCTTC. Translated: CASSREAEGTEQFF.